The clone carrying this T cell receptor beta chain was picked up a small number of times. The antigen is unknown. The data derive from a study of cytomegalovirus exposure and HLA in healthy donors. Primers for the PCR totalled 60 Vbeta and 13 Jbeta. Profiling relied on immunoSEQ multiplex PCR, and the TCRdb table lists in-frame clones only, not all of them. The sample shows around 140,000 clones, 70% to 85% of them seen only once. The CDR3 is made up of 15 amino acids. Unmatched junction bases numbered 10, after V lost 4 bases and J lost 10 bases. Germline V gene sequence: CDR1 SGHDN, CDR2 FVKESK. Study outcomes and limitations: Some public TCRs appeared in many individuals, while most sequences were rare.

The sequenced material came from PBMCs. The source is a woman aged 60 to 75 in good health and CMV-seropositive. The chain is built from TRBV14 and TRBJ2-4; 10 bases map to TRBD1. The CDR3 sequence: CASSPQGQGPRIQYF. The CDR3 region has the DNA TGTGCCAGCAGCCCCCAGGGACAGGGGCCTCGAATTCAGTACTTC.